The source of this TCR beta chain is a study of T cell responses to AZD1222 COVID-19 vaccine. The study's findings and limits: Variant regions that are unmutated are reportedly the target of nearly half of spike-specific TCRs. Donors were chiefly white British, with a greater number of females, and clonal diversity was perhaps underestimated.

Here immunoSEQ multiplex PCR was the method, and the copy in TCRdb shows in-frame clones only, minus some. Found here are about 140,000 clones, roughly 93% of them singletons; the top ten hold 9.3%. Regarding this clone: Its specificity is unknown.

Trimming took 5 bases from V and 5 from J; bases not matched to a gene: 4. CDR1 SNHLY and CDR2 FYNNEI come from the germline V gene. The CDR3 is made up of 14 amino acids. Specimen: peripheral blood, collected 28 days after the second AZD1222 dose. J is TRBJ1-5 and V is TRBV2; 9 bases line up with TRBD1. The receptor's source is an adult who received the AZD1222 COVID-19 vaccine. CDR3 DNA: TGTGCCAGCAGTACTACAGGGGGCTATCAGCCCCAGCATTTT. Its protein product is CASSTTGGYQPQHF.